The 2 T cell receptor beta chains reported below all come from one sample, sequenced in a study of T cells in Graves' hyperthyroidism and ophthalmopathy. RNA transcripts served as the template for amplifying TCR beta CDR3 regions. First-round RT-PCR targeting the TCR CDR3 was performed with the HTBI primer set. In TCRdb, the multiplex PCR reads were re-called with MiXCR into one record per CDR3 protein. This sample has some 600,000 distinct CDR3 sequences, with 11% to 15% found just once. The specimen sequenced was blood. The receptors were gathered from a woman in her twenties or thirties with Graves' hyperthyroidism that later progressed to Graves' ophthalmopathy.

This clonotype was seen ten or more times. This rearrangement joins TRBV12-3 or TRBV12-4 to TRBJ2-3; 12 bases fit TRBD2. Trimming cost V 5 bases and J 1 base; bases outside gene matches: 1. CDR3 length: 15 amino acids. CDR3 protein: CASSRLAGGTDTQYF. The DNA for the CDR3 is TGTGCCAGCAGTCGACTAGCGGGGGGCACAGATACGCAGTATTTT.

This clonotype has a count of ten or more. This sequence joins TRBV11-2 and TRBJ1-1; D unclear. The CDR3 extends over 13 amino acids. V lost 2 bases and J lost 1, with 5 bases in between. Germline CDR1 and CDR2: SGHAT and FQNNGV. This chain's CDR3 is CASSLIRNTEAFF. In nucleotides, the CDR3 is TGTGCCAGCAGCTTAATCAGGAACACTGAAGCTTTCTTT.